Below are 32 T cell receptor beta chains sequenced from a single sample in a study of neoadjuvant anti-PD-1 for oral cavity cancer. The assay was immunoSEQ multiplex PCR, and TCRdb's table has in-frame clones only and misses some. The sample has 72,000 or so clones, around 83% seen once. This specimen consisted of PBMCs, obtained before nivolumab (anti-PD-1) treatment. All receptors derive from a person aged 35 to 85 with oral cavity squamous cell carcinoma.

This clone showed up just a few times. The CDR3 DNA reads TGCGCCAGCAGCCTTGACCCGACAGGGTTTAATTCACCCCTCCACTTT. It is translated as CASSLDPTGFNSPLHF. The rearrangement uses TRBV5-1 and TRBJ1-6, with 7 bases lining up with TRBD1. Germline assignment: CDR1 SGHRS and CDR2 YFSETQ. V lost 4 bases to trimming and J lost 6 bases; unmatched junction nucleotides: 10. The CDR3 extends over 16 amino acids.

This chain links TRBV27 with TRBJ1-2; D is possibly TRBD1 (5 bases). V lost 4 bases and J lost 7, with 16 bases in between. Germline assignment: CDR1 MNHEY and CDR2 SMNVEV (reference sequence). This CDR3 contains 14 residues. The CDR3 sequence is CASSSGRALGGYTF. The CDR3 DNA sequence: TGTGCCAGCAGTTCGGGCAGGGCCCTTGGTGGCTACACCTTC.

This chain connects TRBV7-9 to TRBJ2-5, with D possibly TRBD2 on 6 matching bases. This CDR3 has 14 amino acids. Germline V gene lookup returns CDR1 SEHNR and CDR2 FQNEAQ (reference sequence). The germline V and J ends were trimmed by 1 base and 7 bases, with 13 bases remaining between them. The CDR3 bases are TGTGCCAGCAGCTTAGGGTCGGGGGTTCTGACCCAGTACTTC. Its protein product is CASSLGSGVLTQYF.

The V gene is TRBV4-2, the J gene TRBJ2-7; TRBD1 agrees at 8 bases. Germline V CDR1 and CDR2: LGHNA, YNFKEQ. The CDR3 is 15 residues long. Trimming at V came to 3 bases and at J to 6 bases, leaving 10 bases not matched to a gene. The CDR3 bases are TGTGCCAGCAGCCAGGCCGACCTCAGGGGGCTCGAGCAGTACTTC. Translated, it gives CASSQADLRGLEQYF.

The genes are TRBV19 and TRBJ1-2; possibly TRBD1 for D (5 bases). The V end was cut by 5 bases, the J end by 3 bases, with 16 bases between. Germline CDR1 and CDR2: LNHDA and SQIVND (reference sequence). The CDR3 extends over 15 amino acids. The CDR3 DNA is TGTGCCAGTAGTTTGGGACGGACTGGGGACTATGGCTACACCTTC. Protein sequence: CASSLGRTGDYGYTF.

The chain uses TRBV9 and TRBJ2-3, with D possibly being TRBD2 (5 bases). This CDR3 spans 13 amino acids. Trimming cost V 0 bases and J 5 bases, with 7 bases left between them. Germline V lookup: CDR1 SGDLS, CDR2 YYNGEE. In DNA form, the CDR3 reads TGTGCCAGCAGCGTAGCGGAGGTAGATACGCAGTATTTT. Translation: CASSVAEVDTQYF. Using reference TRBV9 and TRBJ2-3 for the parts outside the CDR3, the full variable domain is DSGVTQTPKHLITATGQRVTLRCSPRSGDLSVYWYQQSLDQGLQFLIQYYNGEERAKGNILERFSAQQFPDLHSELNLSSLELGDSALYFCASSVAEVDTQYFGPGTRLTVL.

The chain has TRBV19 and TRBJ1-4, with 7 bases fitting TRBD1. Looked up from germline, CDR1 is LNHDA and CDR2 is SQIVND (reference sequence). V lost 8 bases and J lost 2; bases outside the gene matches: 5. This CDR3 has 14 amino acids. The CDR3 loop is CASQTGSTNEKLFF. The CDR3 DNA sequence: TGTGCCAGTCAGACAGGGTCTACTAATGAAAAACTGTTTTTT.

CDR3 sequence reads: CASRETQAKYGYTF. CDR3 nucleotides: TGTGCCAGCCGCGAAACCCAGGCGAAATATGGCTACACCTTC. The chain links TRBV7-9 to TRBJ1-2; D is ambiguous. V dropped 8 bases and J dropped 5 bases, with 18 bases sitting between them. The CDR3 extends over 14 amino acids. CDR1 and CDR2 from the germline V gene are SEHNR and FQNEAQ (reference sequence). Supplemented by reference TRBV7-9 and TRBJ1-2, the full variable domain reads DTGVSQNPRHKITKRGQNVTFRCDPISEHNRLYWYRQTLGQGPEFLTYFQNEAQLEKSRLLSDRFSAERPKGSFSTLEIQRTEQGDSAMYLCASRETQAKYGYTFGSGTRLTVV.

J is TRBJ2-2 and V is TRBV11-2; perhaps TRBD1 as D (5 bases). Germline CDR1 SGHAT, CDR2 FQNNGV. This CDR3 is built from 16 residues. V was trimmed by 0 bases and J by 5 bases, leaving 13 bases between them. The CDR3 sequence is CASSLEIIRTTGELFF. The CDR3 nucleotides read TGTGCCAGCAGCTTAGAAATTATCAGGACAACCGGGGAGCTGTTTTTT.

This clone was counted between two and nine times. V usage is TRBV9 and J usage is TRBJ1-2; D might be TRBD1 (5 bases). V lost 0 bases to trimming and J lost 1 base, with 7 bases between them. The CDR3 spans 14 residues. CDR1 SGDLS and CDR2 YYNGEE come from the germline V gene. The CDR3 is CASSVDQGNYGYTF. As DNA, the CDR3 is TGTGCCAGCAGCGTAGATCAGGGTAACTATGGCTACACCTTC.

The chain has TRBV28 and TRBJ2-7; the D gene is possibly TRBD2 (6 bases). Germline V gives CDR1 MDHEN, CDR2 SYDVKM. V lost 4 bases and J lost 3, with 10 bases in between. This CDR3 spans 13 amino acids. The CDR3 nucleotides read TGTGCCAGCAGTTCCGGGGGTTTCTACGAGCAGTACTTC. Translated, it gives CASSSGGFYEQYF.

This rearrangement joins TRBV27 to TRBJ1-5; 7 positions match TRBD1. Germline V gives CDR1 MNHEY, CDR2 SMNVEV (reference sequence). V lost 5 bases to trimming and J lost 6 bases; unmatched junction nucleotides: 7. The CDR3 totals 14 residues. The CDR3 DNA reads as TGTGCCAGCAGTGAGCGACAGGGCAGTCAGCCCCAGCATTTT. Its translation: CASSERQGSQPQHF.

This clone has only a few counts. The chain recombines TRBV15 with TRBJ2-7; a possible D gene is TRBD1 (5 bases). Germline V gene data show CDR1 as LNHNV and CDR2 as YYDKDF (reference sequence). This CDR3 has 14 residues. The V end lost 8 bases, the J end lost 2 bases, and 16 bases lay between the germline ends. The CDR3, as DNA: TGTGCCACCTCATTGGACATGTTGACCTACGAGCAGTACTTC. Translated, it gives CATSLDMLTYEQYF.

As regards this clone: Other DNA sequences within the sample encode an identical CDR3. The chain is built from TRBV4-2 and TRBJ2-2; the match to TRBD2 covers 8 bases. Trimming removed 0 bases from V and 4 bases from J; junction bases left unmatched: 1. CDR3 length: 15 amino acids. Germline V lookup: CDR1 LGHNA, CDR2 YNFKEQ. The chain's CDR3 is CASSQDAGGTGELFF. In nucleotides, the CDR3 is TGTGCCAGCAGCCAAGACGCGGGGGGCACCGGGGAGCTGTTTTTT.

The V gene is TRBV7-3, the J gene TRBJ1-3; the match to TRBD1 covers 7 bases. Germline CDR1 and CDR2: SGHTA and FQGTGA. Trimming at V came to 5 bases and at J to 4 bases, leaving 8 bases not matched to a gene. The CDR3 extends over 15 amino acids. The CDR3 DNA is TGTGCCAGCAGCCTACAGGGGTCGCACGGAAACACCATATATTTT. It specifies CASSLQGSHGNTIYF.

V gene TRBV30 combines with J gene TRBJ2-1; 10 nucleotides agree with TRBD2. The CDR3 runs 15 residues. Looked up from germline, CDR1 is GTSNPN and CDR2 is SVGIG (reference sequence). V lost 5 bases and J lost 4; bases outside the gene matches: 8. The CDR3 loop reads CAWGGLADSYNEQFF. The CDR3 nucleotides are TGTGCCTGGGGTGGACTAGCGGACAGTTACAATGAGCAGTTCTTC.

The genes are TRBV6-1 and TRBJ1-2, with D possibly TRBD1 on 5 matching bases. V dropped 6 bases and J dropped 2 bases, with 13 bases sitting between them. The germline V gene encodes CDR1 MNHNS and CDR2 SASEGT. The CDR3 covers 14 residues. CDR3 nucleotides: TGTGCCAGCAGACTTGGGGGGTCAAACTATGGCTACACCTTC. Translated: CASRLGGSNYGYTF.

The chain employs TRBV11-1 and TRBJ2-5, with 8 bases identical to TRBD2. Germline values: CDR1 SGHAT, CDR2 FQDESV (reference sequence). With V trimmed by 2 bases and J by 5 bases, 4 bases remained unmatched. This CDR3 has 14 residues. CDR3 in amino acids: CASSLIGLAETQYF. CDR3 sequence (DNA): TGTGCCAGCAGCTTAATTGGACTAGCCGAGACCCAGTACTTC.

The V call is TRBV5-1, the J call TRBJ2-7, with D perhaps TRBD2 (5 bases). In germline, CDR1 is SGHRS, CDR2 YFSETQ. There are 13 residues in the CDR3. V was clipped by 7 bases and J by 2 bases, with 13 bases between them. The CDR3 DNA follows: TGCGCCAGCGGTCGAGCGGAGACCTACGAGCAGTACTTC. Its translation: CASGRAETYEQYF. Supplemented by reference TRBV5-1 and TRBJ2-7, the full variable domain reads KAGVTQTPRYLIKTRGQQVTLSCSPISGHRSVSWYQQTPGQGLQFLFEYFSETQRNKGNFPGRFSGRQFSNSRSEMNVSTLELGDSALYLCASGRAETYEQYFGPGTRLTVT.

Here the CDR3 DNA reads TGTGCCAGCAACACAGGGGGCATGACGGAGACCCAGTACTTC. Its protein is CASNTGGMTETQYF. The rearrangement joins TRBV2 to TRBJ2-5; 9 bases are a match to TRBD1. Looked up from germline, CDR1 is SNHLY and CDR2 is FYNNEI. V shed 7 bases and J 5 bases; nucleotides not matched to a gene: 8. There are 14 residues in the CDR3.

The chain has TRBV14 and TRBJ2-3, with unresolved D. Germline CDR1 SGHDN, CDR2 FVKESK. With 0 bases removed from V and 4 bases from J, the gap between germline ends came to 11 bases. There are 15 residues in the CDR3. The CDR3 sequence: CASSQDIWGSDTQYF. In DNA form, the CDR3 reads TGTGCCAGCAGCCAAGATATTTGGGGTTCAGATACGCAGTATTTT.

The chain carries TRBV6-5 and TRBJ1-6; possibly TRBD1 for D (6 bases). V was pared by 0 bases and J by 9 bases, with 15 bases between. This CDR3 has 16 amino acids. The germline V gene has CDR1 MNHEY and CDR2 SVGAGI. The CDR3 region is CASSYSMQTGPSPLHF. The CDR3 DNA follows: TGTGCCAGCAGTTACTCTATGCAGACAGGCCCTTCACCCCTCCACTTT.

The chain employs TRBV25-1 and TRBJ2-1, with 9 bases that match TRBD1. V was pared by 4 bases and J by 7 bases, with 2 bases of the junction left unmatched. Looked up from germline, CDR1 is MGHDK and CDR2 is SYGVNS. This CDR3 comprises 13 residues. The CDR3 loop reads CASSVDRGNEQFF. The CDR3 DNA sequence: TGTGCCAGCAGTGTTGACAGGGGGAATGAGCAGTTCTTC.

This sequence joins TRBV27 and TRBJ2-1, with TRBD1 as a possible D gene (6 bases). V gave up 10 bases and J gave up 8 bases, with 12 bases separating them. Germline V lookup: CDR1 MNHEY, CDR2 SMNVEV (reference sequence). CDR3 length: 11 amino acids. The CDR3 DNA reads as TGTGCCACCTGCCAGGGGTATGAGCAGTTCTTC. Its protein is CATCQGYEQFF.

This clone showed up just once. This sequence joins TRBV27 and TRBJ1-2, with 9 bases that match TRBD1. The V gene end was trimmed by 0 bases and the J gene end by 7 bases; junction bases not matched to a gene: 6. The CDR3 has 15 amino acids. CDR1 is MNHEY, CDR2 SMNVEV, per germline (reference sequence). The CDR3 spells CASSLSRQGGLGYTF. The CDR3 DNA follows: TGTGCCAGCAGTTTATCCCGACAGGGGGGGCTTGGCTACACCTTC.

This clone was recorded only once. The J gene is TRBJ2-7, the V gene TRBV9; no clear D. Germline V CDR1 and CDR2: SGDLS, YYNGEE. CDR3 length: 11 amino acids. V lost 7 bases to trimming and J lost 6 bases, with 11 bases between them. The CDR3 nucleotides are TGTGCCAGCGGACGGCCGGGCGAGCAGTACTTC. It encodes CASGRPGEQYF.

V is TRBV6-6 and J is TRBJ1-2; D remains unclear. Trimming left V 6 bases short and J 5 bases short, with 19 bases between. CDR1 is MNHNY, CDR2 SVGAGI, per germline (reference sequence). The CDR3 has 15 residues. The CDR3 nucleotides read TGTGCCAGCAGCCACCCCGAGGGAGGGTCATATGGCTACACCTTC. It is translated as CASSHPEGGSYGYTF.

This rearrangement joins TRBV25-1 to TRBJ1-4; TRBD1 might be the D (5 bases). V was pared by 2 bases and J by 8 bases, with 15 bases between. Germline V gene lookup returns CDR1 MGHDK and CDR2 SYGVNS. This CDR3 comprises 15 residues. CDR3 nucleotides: TGTGCCAGCAGTGAACTCTTGCGTCCAGGGGAAAAACTGTTTTTT. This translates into CASSELLRPGEKLFF. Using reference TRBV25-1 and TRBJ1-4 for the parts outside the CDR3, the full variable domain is EADIYQTPRYLVIGTGKKITLECSQTMGHDKMYWYQQDPGMELHLIHYSYGVNSTEKGDLSSESTVSRIRTEHFPLTLESARPSHTSQYLCASSELLRPGEKLFFGSGTQLSVL.

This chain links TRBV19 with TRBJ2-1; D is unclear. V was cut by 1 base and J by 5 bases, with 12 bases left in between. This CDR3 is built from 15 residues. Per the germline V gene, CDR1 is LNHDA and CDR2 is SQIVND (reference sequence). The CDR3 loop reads CASSIVALGHNEQFF. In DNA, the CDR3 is TGTGCCAGTAGTATAGTTGCTCTCGGCCACAATGAGCAGTTCTTC.

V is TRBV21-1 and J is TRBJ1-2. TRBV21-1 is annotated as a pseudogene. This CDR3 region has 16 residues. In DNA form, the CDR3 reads TGTGCCAGCAGCAAAGGAATTTGGGGACGGCACTATGGCTACACCTTC. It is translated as CASSKGIWGRHYGYTF.

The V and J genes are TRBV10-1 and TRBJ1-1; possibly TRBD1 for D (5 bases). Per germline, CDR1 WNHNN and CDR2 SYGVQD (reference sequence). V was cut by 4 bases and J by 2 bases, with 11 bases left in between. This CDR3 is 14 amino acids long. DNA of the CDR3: TGCGCCAGCAGTGTTGGGGGAGGAAACACTGAAGCTTTCTTT. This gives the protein CASSVGGGNTEAFF.

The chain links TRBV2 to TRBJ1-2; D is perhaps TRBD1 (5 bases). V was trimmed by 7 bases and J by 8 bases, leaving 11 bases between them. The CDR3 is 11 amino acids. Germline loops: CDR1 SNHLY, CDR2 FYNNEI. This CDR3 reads CASTKGEGYTF. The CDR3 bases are TGTGCCAGCACCAAAGGGGAAGGCTACACCTTC.